This T cell receptor beta chain originates from a study of cytomegalovirus exposure and HLA in healthy donors. PCR was performed using 60 Vbeta and 13 Jbeta primers. Original data processing: The authors later counted about 80 million unique TCR beta chains, roughly 10 million of them shared. Measured with immunoSEQ multiplex PCR; TCRdb has only the in-frame clones, and not every one. The DNA was the basis for D and trimming; V, J and clone size are from that table. This sample has 35,000 to 45,000 clones, with more than 70% found just once. Study conclusions and caveats: A few CMV-associated chains were confirmed in vitro to be specific for CMV antigens. TCR beta chains numbering more than 150 were designated cytomegalovirus-associated. Segments of the TCR beta V type were, in most cases, productive about 87% or about 30% of the time in an earlier analysis.

The CDR3 runs 17 residues. This clone was seen once. Antigen: not known. Sample: PBMCs. The chain recombines TRBV21-1 with TRBJ2-2; the DNA was not compared with TRBD1, the D call given in the table. TRBV21-1 is deemed a pseudogene. The clonotype was recovered from a woman aged 25-40 years in good health and CMV-seropositive. The CDR3 sequence: CASTGTGANANTGELFF. CDR3 DNA sequence: TGTGCCAGCACCGGGACAGGGGCCAACGCGAACACCGGGGAGCTGTTTTTT.